The clone carrying this T cell receptor (beta chain) came up once. The source of the sample is a study of cytomegalovirus exposure and HLA in healthy donors. CDR3 length equals 17 residues. V was clipped by 4 bases and J by 0 bases, with 17 bases between them. Germline CDR1 is SGHDT and CDR2 is YYEEEE. The study ran its PCR with 60 Vbeta and 13 Jbeta primers. The table came from immunoSEQ multiplex PCR; TCRdb's copy has only in-frame clones and leaves some out. The sample has 210,000 or so clones, 70% to 80% seen once. This receptor was identified in a woman aged 55-70 years in good health and CMV-seropositive. V is TRBV5-6 and J is TRBJ1-3, with TRBD1 as a possible D gene (5 bases). Sequencing was done on a sample of PBMCs. The CDR3 sequence is CASSGRDEDPSGNTIYF. The CDR3 DNA reads TGTGCCAGCAGCGGCAGGGATGAGGACCCCTCTGGAAACACCATATATTTT.